This entry lists 8 T cell receptor beta chains sequenced from one sample in a study of blood T cell repertoires in COVID-19. Clones were sequenced by immunoSEQ multiplex PCR, and TCRdb holds only the in-frame ones, with some missing. The sample includes around 250,000 clones, roughly nine tenths of them seen just once. The sample consisted of PBMCs or T cells enriched from blood (not recorded which). The receptor set was obtained from a human donor in a cohort exposed to, infected with or recovered from COVID-19 (not recorded which). The donor label of this sample is uncertain.

CDR3 in DNA: TGCGCCAGCAGTGACCTTTTGGGGACAGGGTGGGACGAGCAGTACTTC. It is translated as CASSDLLGTGWDEQYF. The chain links TRBV10-2 to TRBJ2-7, with 9 nucleotides matching TRBD1. Germline V gives CDR1 WSHSY, CDR2 SAAADI. This CDR3 is built from 16 residues. V trimming: 3 bases; J trimming: 5 bases; junction bases outside the gene matches: 11.

The V and J genes are TRBV5-1 and TRBJ2-7; 7 bases fit TRBD1. Unmatched junction bases numbered 3, after V lost 5 bases and J lost 1 base. Germline V lookup: CDR1 SGHRS, CDR2 YFSETQ. This CDR3 comprises 13 residues. In nucleotides, the CDR3 is TGCGCCAGCAGACGGACAGGATCCTACGAGCAGTACTTC. It specifies CASRRTGSYEQYF. The full variable domain, in which reference TRBV5-1 and TRBJ2-7 provide the parts outside the CDR3, is KAGVTQTPRYLIKTRGQQVTLSCSPISGHRSVSWYQQTPGQGLQFLFEYFSETQRNKGNFPGRFSGRQFSNSRSEMNVSTLELGDSALYLCASRRTGSYEQYFGPGTRLTVT.

The genes are TRBV5-1 and TRBJ2-5, with TRBD2 matching 11 bases. The V gene's germline CDR1 is SGHRS and CDR2 YFSETQ. The CDR3 totals 15 residues. V shed 4 bases and J 5 bases; nucleotides not matched to a gene: 7. The CDR3 coding sequence is TGCGCCAGCAGCCCCGTAGCGGGGGGGAGGGAGACCCAGTACTTC. This translates into CASSPVAGGRETQYF.

This rearrangement joins TRBV14 to TRBJ2-7; 14 bases match TRBD2. Losses at the gene ends were 1 base for V and 12 bases for J; bases not matched to a gene: 5. Germline-derived CDR1 and CDR2 are SGHDN and FVKESK. The CDR3 runs 14 residues. CDR3 sequence: CASSQVGLAGETYF. Written as DNA, the CDR3 is TGTGCCAGCAGCCAAGTGGGACTAGCGGGGGAGACGTACTTC. The full variable domain, completed using reference TRBV14 and TRBJ2-7, is EAGVTQFPSHSVIEKGQTVTLRCDPISGHDNLYWYRRVMGKEIKFLLHFVKESKQDESGMPNNRFLAERTGGTYSTLKVQPAELEDSGVYFCASSQVGLAGETYFGPGTRLTVT.

The CDR3 DNA sequence: TGTGCCAGCAGCTTTCTGACTAGCGGATTCTACGAGCAGTACTTC. It specifies CASSFLTSGFYEQYF. This sequence joins TRBV7-8 and TRBJ2-7, with 9 bases identical to TRBD2. V was clipped by 3 bases and J by 3 bases; unmatched bases: 6. The CDR3 is made up of 15 amino acids. The V gene's germline CDR1 is SGHVS and CDR2 FQNEAQ.

CDR3 nucleotide sequence: TGTGCCAGCAGCTTGAGTGGGGGGAGCACAGATACGCAGTATTTT. Translating gives CASSLSGGSTDTQYF. The rearrangement links TRBV5-6 to TRBJ2-3; tentatively, D is TRBD2 (6 bases). In germline, CDR1 is SGHDT, CDR2 YYEEEE. The CDR3 spans 15 residues. With 1 base removed from V and 0 bases from J, the gap between germline ends came to 9 bases.

This clone was seen just once. This chain uses TRBV6-6 with TRBJ2-1, with no clear D. The CDR3 totals 12 residues. The germline CDR1 and CDR2 sequences are MNHNY and SVGAGI (reference sequence). V lost 2 bases, J lost 6 bases, and 5 bases lay in between. In DNA, the CDR3 is TGTGCCAGCAGTTACATAGTCAATGAGCAGTTCTTC. Residues: CASSYIVNEQFF.

The chain employs TRBV18 and TRBJ2-1; 11 nucleotides agree with TRBD2. The CDR3 runs to 14 residues. Unmatched junction bases numbered 5, after V lost 6 bases and J lost 7 bases. Germline CDR1 is KGHSH and CDR2 is LQKENI. CDR3 DNA sequence: TGTGCCAGCTCGGTAGCGGGGGGGCCGAATGAGCAGTTCTTC. Translation: CASSVAGGPNEQFF.